A selection of T cell receptor beta chains follows, all from one sample in a study of T cells in Graves' hyperthyroidism and ophthalmopathy. TCRdb independently ran MiXCR on the multiplex PCR reads; one entry per CDR3 protein. The sample has about half a million distinct CDR3 sequences; 24% are singletons. Sequenced sample: blood. The source is a woman aged 25-40 years with Graves' ophthalmopathy. The CDR3 runs from the conserved cysteine through the conserved F or W. D genes are given only for firm matches. A clone size is listed for some rows: how often the clone was seen (once, few, many), or a class if it is expanded.

D: -; V: TRBV18; size: -; J: TRBJ1-5; CDR3: CASSPPGTPEPQHF; DNA: TGTGCCAGCTCACCCCCCGGGACCCCGGAGCCCCAGCATTTT
D: TRBD1; V: TRBV29-1; size: many; J: TRBJ2-5; CDR3: CSVEGGDSQETQYF; DNA: TGCAGCGTTGAAGGAGGGGACAGCCAAGAGACCCAGTACTTC
D: -; V: TRBV24-1; size: few; J: TRBJ2-2; CDR3: CATSDEGTGELFF; DNA: TGTGCCACCAGTGATGAGGGCACCGGGGAGCTGTTTTTT
D: -; V: TRBV7-9; size: -; J: TRBJ2-2; CDR3: CASSSQENTGDLFF; DNA: TGTGCCAGCAGCTCACAGGAGAACACCGGGGATCTGTTTTTT
D: -; V: TRBV5-4; size: many; J: TRBJ2-3; CDR3: CASSLSAVQTDTQYF; DNA: TGTGCCAGCAGCTTGTCGGCAGTCCAGACAGATACGCAGTATTTT
D: TRBD1; V: TRBV2; size: -; J: TRBJ1-5; CDR3: CASSGRLGTGLQPQHF; DNA: TGTGCCAGCAGTGGACGCCTCGGGACAGGGCTACAGCCCCAGCATTTT
D: -; V: TRBV2; size: many; J: TRBJ2-5; CDR3: CASKKEETQYF; DNA: TGTGCCAGCAAGAAGGAAGAGACCCAGTACTTC
D: -; V: TRBV29-1; size: many; J: TRBJ2-5; CDR3: CSVDLEEETQYF; DNA: TGCAGCGTTGACTTAGAAGAAGAGACCCAGTACTTC
D: -; V: TRBV12-5; size: many; J: TRBJ1-5; CDR3: CASGLAAGNQPQHF; DNA: TGTGCTAGTGGTTTGGCGGCGGGCAATCAGCCCCAGCATTTT
D: TRBD2; V: TRBV6-4; size: many; J: TRBJ2-1; CDR3: CASSGPPGTSGWSSYNEQFF; DNA: TGTGCCAGCAGTGGACCCCCCGGGACTAGCGGGTGGAGCTCCTACAATGAGCAGTTCTTC
D: -; V: TRBV29-1; size: many; J: TRBJ2-7; CDR3: CSVQGWGGERYF; DNA: TGCAGCGTCCAGGGATGGGGCGGCGAGCGGTACTTC
D: -; V: TRBV13; size: few; J: TRBJ2-2; CDR3: CASSDRMSDTGELFF; DNA: TGTGCCAGCAGCGATCGCATGTCGGACACCGGGGAGCTGTTTTTT
D: -; V: TRBV5-6; size: many; J: TRBJ1-1; CDR3: CASSLTFFAEAFF; DNA: TGTGCCAGCAGCTTGACATTCTTCGCTGAAGCTTTCTTT
D: -; V: TRBV6-2/TRBV6-3; size: many; J: TRBJ1-1; CDR3: CASSYTRRGNTEAFF; DNA: TGTGCCAGCAGTTACACGCGCCGGGGGAACACTGAAGCTTTCTTT
D: -; V: TRBV10-3; size: many; J: TRBJ1-3; CDR3: CAISDKGGLTGNTIYF; DNA: TGTGCCATCAGTGATAAAGGAGGGTTAACTGGAAACACCATATATTTT
D: -; V: TRBV7-3; size: many; J: TRBJ2-7; CDR3: CASSLRSGTSYEQYF; DNA: TGTGCCAGCAGCTTAAGATCAGGAACTTCCTACGAGCAGTACTTC
D: -; V: TRBV10-3; size: once; J: TRBJ2-7; CDR3: CAIRSSTGSYEQYF; DNA: TGTGCCATCAGGTCCAGCACAGGGTCCTACGAGCAGTACTTC
D: TRBD2; V: TRBV27; size: -; J: TRBJ2-7; CDR3: CASSSRTSGSLPYEQYF; DNA: TGTGCCAGCAGTTCTCGGACTAGCGGGAGTCTTCCCTACGAGCAGTACTTC
D: -; V: TRBV15; size: -; J: TRBJ2-7; CDR3: CATSRGRVDEQYF; DNA: TGTGCCACCAGCAGAGGTAGGGTCGACGAGCAGTACTTC
D: -; V: TRBV7-8; size: -; J: TRBJ1-5; CDR3: CASSKARQGLQPQHF; DNA: TGTGCCAGCAGCAAGGCACGGCAGGGACTTCAGCCCCAGCATTTT
D: TRBD2; V: TRBV19; size: once; J: TRBJ2-1; CDR3: CASSFVRGGPYNEQFF; DNA: TGTGCCAGTAGTTTTGTTCGGGGGGGACCCTACAATGAGCAGTTCTTC
D: TRBD2; V: TRBV11-1; size: many; J: TRBJ2-7; CDR3: CASSLARVTSGENEQYF; DNA: TGTGCCAGCAGCTTAGCGCGCGTGACTAGCGGGGAAAACGAGCAGTACTTC
D: -; V: TRBV7-9; size: many; J: TRBJ1-1; CDR3: CASSPQEGSVTEAFF; DNA: TGTGCCAGCAGCCCCCAGGAGGGGAGCGTCACTGAAGCTTTCTTT
D: -; V: TRBV4-3; size: many; J: TRBJ2-2; CDR3: CASSHAQGTGELFF; DNA: TGCGCCAGCAGCCATGCTCAGGGCACCGGGGAGCTGTTTTTT
D: TRBD1; V: TRBV7-9; size: many; J: TRBJ1-1; CDR3: CASSLDRGRDEAFF; DNA: TGTGCCAGCAGCTTAGACAGGGGGCGGGATGAAGCTTTCTTT
D: TRBD2; V: TRBV4-1; size: many; J: TRBJ2-7; CDR3: CASSQERATNSGGAGEQYF; DNA: TGCGCCAGCAGCCAAGAGCGGGCAACGAATAGCGGGGGGGCGGGCGAGCAGTACTTC
D: -; V: TRBV9; size: -; J: TRBJ2-2; CDR3: CASSVAGTGELFF; DNA: TGTGCCAGCAGCGTAGCAGGGACCGGGGAGCTGTTTTTT
D: -; V: TRBV10-3; size: -; J: TRBJ1-2; CDR3: CAISESFGGYTF; DNA: TGTGCCATCAGTGAGTCGTTCGGCGGCTACACCTTC
D: TRBD2; V: TRBV13; size: -; J: TRBJ2-2; CDR3: CASSFATHAGTSVYTGELFF; DNA: TGTGCCAGCAGCTTCGCGACGCATGCCGGGACTAGCGTTTACACCGGGGAGCTGTTTTTT
D: -; V: TRBV3-1; size: few; J: TRBJ1-3; CDR3: CASSQQSGTGSGNTIYF; DNA: TGTGCCAGCAGCCAACAATCCGGGACGGGCTCTGGAAACACCATATATTTT
D: TRBD1; V: TRBV6-5; size: -; J: TRBJ1-2; CDR3: CASSSGDRGPHGYTF; DNA: TGTGCCAGCAGTTCCGGGGACAGGGGCCCACATGGCTACACCTTC
D: -; V: TRBV15; size: few; J: TRBJ2-2; CDR3: CATSPDYFNTGELFF; DNA: TGTGCCACCAGCCCGGACTATTTTAACACCGGGGAGCTGTTTTTT
D: -; V: TRBV30; size: few; J: TRBJ1-1; CDR3: CAWTEGRNTEAFF; DNA: TGTGCCTGGACTGAGGGGAGGAACACTGAAGCTTTCTTT
D: -; V: TRBV12-3/TRBV12-4; size: many; J: TRBJ1-5; CDR3: CASSLAPEPQHF; DNA: TGTGCCAGCAGTTTAGCCCCGGAGCCCCAGCATTTT
D: -; V: TRBV11-2; size: many; J: TRBJ1-1; CDR3: CASSLERWNTEAFF; DNA: TGTGCCAGCAGCTTAGAGCGTTGGAACACTGAAGCTTTCTTT
D: TRBD1; V: TRBV27; size: many; J: TRBJ2-7; CDR3: CASRDRGNEQYF; DNA: TGTGCCAGCAGGGACAGGGGCAACGAGCAGTACTTC
D: -; V: TRBV5-1; size: many; J: TRBJ2-5; CDR3: CASSLGPSGEETQYF; DNA: TGCGCCAGCAGCTTGGGGCCTAGTGGTGAGGAGACCCAGTACTTC
D: TRBD1; V: TRBV6-5; size: many; J: TRBJ1-3; CDR3: CASSYSSRQGNTIYF; DNA: TGTGCCAGCAGTTACTCTTCGAGACAGGGGAACACCATATATTTT
D: TRBD1; V: TRBV7-2; size: many; J: TRBJ1-2; CDR3: CASSARQGGQGYTF; DNA: TGTGCCAGCAGCGCTCGACAGGGGGGTCAAGGCTACACCTTC
D: TRBD1; V: TRBV6-1; size: many; J: TRBJ1-5; CDR3: CATRDRDNQPQHF; DNA: TGTGCCACCCGGGACAGGGACAATCAGCCCCAGCATTTT
D: -; V: TRBV7-2; size: -; J: TRBJ2-7; CDR3: CASSLMNGGYGEQYF; DNA: TGTGCCAGCAGCTTAATGAATGGGGGCTACGGCGAGCAGTACTTC
D: TRBD2; V: TRBV4-1; size: -; J: TRBJ2-7; CDR3: CASSQEDLIFISGDSYEQYF; DNA: TGCGCCAGCAGCCAAGAAGACCTTATTTTTATTAGCGGGGACTCCTACGAGCAGTACTTC
D: -; V: TRBV19; size: many; J: TRBJ2-2; CDR3: CASSIISANTGELFF; DNA: TGTGCCAGTAGTATCATCAGCGCGAACACCGGGGAGCTGTTTTTT
D: -; V: TRBV29-1; size: many; J: TRBJ1-2; CDR3: CSVETQTGYGYTF; DNA: TGCAGCGTTGAGACGCAGACAGGCTATGGCTACACCTTC
D: -; V: TRBV6-4; size: -; J: TRBJ2-2; CDR3: CASSDSTSPGELFF; DNA: TGTGCCAGCAGTGACTCGACGTCTCCCGGGGAGCTGTTTTTT
D: TRBD1; V: TRBV12-3/TRBV12-4; size: many; J: TRBJ1-2; CDR3: CASSFDRDRERPNYGYTF; DNA: TGTGCCAGCAGTTTTGACCGGGACAGGGAACGTCCTAACTATGGCTACACCTTC
D: -; V: TRBV19; size: many; J: TRBJ1-1; CDR3: CASSPGVYTEAFF; DNA: TGTGCCAGTAGCCCGGGGGTGTACACTGAAGCTTTCTTT
D: -; V: TRBV12-5; size: many; J: TRBJ2-7; CDR3: CASGPIRDKIEQYF; DNA: TGTGCTAGTGGTCCCATCCGGGACAAGATAGAGCAGTACTTC
D: TRBD1; V: TRBV5-1; size: -; J: TRBJ1-2; CDR3: CASSFPPGGSYGYTF; DNA: TGCGCCAGCAGCTTCCCGCCAGGGGGCAGCTATGGCTACACCTTC
D: -; V: TRBV7-2; size: many; J: TRBJ2-5; CDR3: CASSSGLIQETQYF; DNA: TGTGCCAGCAGCTCAGGACTAATCCAAGAGACCCAGTACTTC
D: TRBD2; V: TRBV11-1; size: -; J: TRBJ2-7; CDR3: CASSPNPSGRDEQYF; DNA: TGTGCCAGCAGCCCGAACCCTAGCGGGAGGGACGAGCAGTACTTC
D: -; V: TRBV2; size: few; J: TRBJ1-2; CDR3: CASRNRVGAAF; DNA: TGTGCCAGCAGAAACAGGGTGGGGGCCGCCTTC